This T cell receptor (beta chain) was retrieved from a study of T-cell reconstitution after alpha-beta-depleted transplantation in children. The V end was cut by 8 bases, the J end by 11 bases, with 15 bases between. There are 10 residues in the CDR3. The germline V gene has CDR1 SQVTM and CDR2 ANQGSEA. Unique molecular identifiers were used in preparing the TCRbeta library. MiXCR, applied by TCRdb to the PCR reads, yields one record per CDR3 protein. The sample consists of 450,000 to 550,000 distinct CDR3 sequences, 9.5% to 12% of them appearing once. Study outcomes and limitations: Expanded graft clones numbering several hundred reportedly gave rise to alpha-beta T cells about two months after transplant. It was newly produced T cells that mostly accounted for T-cell counts and diversity one year after transplant.

A word on this clonotype: Its matching antigen is unknown.

The chain carries TRBV29-1 and TRBJ1-2; no clear D. Sequences were derived from PBMCs, mostly from graft donor cells, sampled 180 days after TCRalphabeta/CD19-depleted stem cell transplant. This TCR was sampled from a female patient younger than 10 who had a stem cell transplant for aplastic anemia, so the T cells may come from the graft donor. CDR3 sequence reads: CSWERPVYTF. In DNA, the CDR3 is TGCAGCTGGGAGAGGCCGGTTTACACCTTC.